These T cell receptor beta chains were read from a single sample in a study of T cell responses to AZD1222 COVID-19 vaccine. Data came from immunoSEQ multiplex PCR; TCRdb stores just in-frame clones and leaves some out. The table has about 100,000 clones, approximately 90% seen once. The material was peripheral blood, obtained on day 0 of AZD1222 vaccination. Receptors were obtained from an adult in good health. Each CDR3 is given with its conserved first and last residue. The order of the fields is D gene, V gene, J gene, clone size, CDR3 protein, CDR3 DNA. A D gene is named only where the DNA matches it firmly. Rows may omit the clone size; those that give it use once, few, many or a size class.

NA	TRBV28	TRBJ1-5	NA	CASSTTVWGAGQPQHF	TGTGCCAGCAGTACAACGGTGTGGGGGGCTGGACAGCCCCAGCATTTT
NA	TRBV5-3	TRBJ1-5	NA	CARSKPGEYSNQPQHF	TGTGCCAGAAGCAAGCCAGGGGAGTATAGCAATCAGCCCCAGCATTTT
NA	TRBV18	TRBJ1-1	NA	CASSLSQFTAGAGNTEAFF	TGTGCCAGCTCACTCTCACAGTTCACGGCGGGTGCGGGGAACACTGAAGCTTTCTTT
NA	TRBV18	TRBJ2-7	NA	CASSPAGGMRRGLSEQYF	TGTGCCAGCTCACCAGCCGGGGGCATGCGCCGGGGACTGTCCGAGCAGTACTTC
NA	TRBV7-9	TRBJ2-7	few	CASSLANYEQYF	TGTGCCAGCAGCTTAGCGAACTACGAGCAGTACTTC
NA	TRBV9	TRBJ1-2	NA	CASSGGPPGLNRGYTF	TGTGCCAGCAGCGGAGGCCCCCCAGGGTTAAATCGCGGCTACACCTTC
NA	TRBV5-5	TRBJ1-4	NA	CASSLEGWNEKLFF	TGTGCCAGCAGCTTAGAGGGGTGGAATGAAAAACTGTTTTTT
NA	TRBV9	TRBJ1-6	NA	CASSVGVGPDSPLHF	TGTGCCAGCAGCGTAGGTGTCGGGCCAGATTCACCCCTCCACTTT
NA	TRBV15	TRBJ2-3	NA	CATSREKGGYTDTQYF	TGTGCCACCAGCAGAGAGAAGGGGGGCTATACAGATACGCAGTATTTT
TRBD1	TRBV6-5	TRBJ1-3	NA	CASSPEGAAGNTIYF	TGTGCCAGCAGTCCCGAGGGGGCAGCTGGAAACACCATATATTTT
TRBD1	TRBV9	TRBJ1-2	NA	CASGGEQGANYGYTF	TGTGCCAGCGGCGGAGAACAGGGGGCTAACTATGGCTACACCTTC
NA	TRBV6-5	TRBJ1-3	once	CASRDRSSGNTIYF	TGTGCCAGCAGAGACAGAAGCTCTGGAAACACCATATATTTT
NA	TRBV10-3	TRBJ1-2	NA	CAISERGFVDGYTF	TGTGCCATCAGTGAGAGGGGTTTTGTCGATGGCTACACCTTC
TRBD1	TRBV19	TRBJ1-5	NA	CASRGRGDSNQPQHF	TGTGCCAGTAGGGGCAGGGGGGATAGCAATCAGCCCCAGCATTTT
TRBD2	TRBV5-6	TRBJ2-5	NA	CASSLMAGVQETQYF	TGTGCCAGCAGCCTAATGGCGGGAGTCCAAGAGACCCAGTACTTC
TRBD1	TRBV5-1	TRBJ1-2	NA	CASSSSPDRAISYGYTF	TGCGCCAGCAGCAGCTCACCGGACAGGGCGATCTCCTATGGCTACACCTTC
TRBD2	TRBV11-2	TRBJ2-1	NA	CASSSLAGLSYNEQFF	TGTGCCAGCAGCTCTTTAGCGGGGCTCTCCTACAATGAGCAGTTCTTC
NA	TRBV5-8	TRBJ2-3	once	CASSLTSYSTDTQYF	TGTGCCAGCAGCTTGACCAGCTATAGCACAGATACGCAGTATTTT
NA	TRBV28	TRBJ1-4	NA	CASSSSLNEKLFF	TGTGCCAGCAGTTCCAGCCTTAATGAAAAACTGTTTTTT
TRBD2	TRBV7-9	TRBJ2-7	NA	CASSLLAGENYEQYF	TGTGCCAGCAGCTTACTAGCGGGAGAGAACTACGAGCAGTACTTC
TRBD1	TRBV7-6	TRBJ1-2	NA	CASSFLGDREGSNYGYTF	TGTGCCAGCAGCTTCCTGGGGGACAGGGAAGGGAGTAACTATGGCTACACCTTC
TRBD1	TRBV6-5	TRBJ1-6	NA	CASSWDRDNSPLHF	TGTGCCAGCAGTTGGGACAGGGATAATTCACCCCTCCACTTT
TRBD1	TRBV29-1	TRBJ1-2	NA	CSALPWDREVGYTF	TGCAGCGCTTTACCTTGGGACAGGGAAGTTGGCTACACCTTC
TRBD1	TRBV19	TRBJ1-5	NA	CASSSDRGGNQPQHF	TGTGCCAGTAGTTCAGACAGGGGCGGCAATCAGCCCCAGCATTTT
NA	TRBV9	TRBJ2-3	NA	CASSVLGNTDTQYF	TGTGCCAGCAGCGTACTCGGCAACACAGATACGCAGTATTTT
NA	TRBV6-8	TRBJ1-2	few	CASSSWDGTF	TGTGCCAGCAGCTCGTGGGATGGAACCTTC
NA	TRBV19	TRBJ1-6	NA	CASSLSAEYNSPLHF	TGTGCCAGTAGTCTGTCGGCGGAGTATAATTCACCCCTCCACTTT
NA	TRBV10-3	TRBJ2-1	NA	CAINSGSSYNEQFF	TGTGCCATCAATTCAGGGAGCTCCTACAATGAGCAGTTCTTC
TRBD1	TRBV3-1/TRBV3-2	TRBJ1-1	NA	CASSQGFRDSEAFF	TGTGCCAGCAGCCAAGGATTTAGGGACAGTGAAGCTTTCTTT
NA	TRBV5-6	TRBJ1-6	once	CASSLGGSLGSPLHF	TGTGCCAGCAGCTTAGGGGGGAGCCTGGGTTCACCCCTCCACTTT
TRBD2	TRBV7-3	TRBJ2-7	NA	CASSLRTSAFYEQYF	TGTGCCAGCAGCTTAAGGACTAGCGCTTTCTACGAGCAGTACTTC
NA	TRBV30	TRBJ1-3	few	CAWNLISGNTIYF	TGTGCCTGGAACCTTATCTCTGGAAACACCATATATTTT
TRBD1	TRBV7-2	TRBJ2-2	NA	CASSWTGGELFF	TGTGCCAGCAGCTGGACAGGCGGGGAGCTGTTTTTT
NA	TRBV14	TRBJ1-1	NA	CASSLRGGGTEAFF	TGTGCCAGCAGCCTCAGAGGGGGTGGTACTGAAGCTTTCTTT
NA	TRBV7-2	TRBJ1-2	NA	CASSQRDPGLNGYTF	TGTGCCAGCAGCCAACGGGACCCTGGACTTAATGGCTACACCTTC
TRBD1	TRBV11-2	TRBJ1-2	NA	CASSLGVTGGSGYTF	TGTGCCAGCAGCTTAGGGGTGACAGGGGGCTCTGGCTACACCTTC
TRBD2	TRBV9	TRBJ2-3	NA	CASSVPKPRPGTSGGPSTDTQYF	TGTGCCAGCAGCGTACCGAAACCACGACCCGGGACTAGCGGGGGCCCGTCCACAGATACGCAGTATTTT
TRBD1	TRBV5-6	TRBJ1-4	NA	CASSSGTGGTNEKLFF	TGTGCCAGCAGCTCCGGGACAGGGGGAACTAATGAAAAACTGTTTTTT
NA	TRBV28	TRBJ1-2	NA	CASSVPGQVNYGYTF	TGTGCCAGCAGTGTCCCGGGACAAGTTAACTATGGCTACACCTTC
TRBD1	TRBV11-2	TRBJ1-4	NA	CASSPVRLDRGNEKLFF	TGTGCCAGCAGCCCGGTCAGGTTGGACAGGGGTAATGAAAAACTGTTTTTT
NA	TRBV5-6	TRBJ1-2	NA	CASSRGELGYTF	TGTGCCAGCAGCCGGGGGGAGTTGGGCTACACCTTC
NA	TRBV7-2	TRBJ1-1	NA	CASSLETRSTEAFF	TGTGCCAGCAGCTTAGAAACTAGGTCCACTGAAGCTTTCTTT